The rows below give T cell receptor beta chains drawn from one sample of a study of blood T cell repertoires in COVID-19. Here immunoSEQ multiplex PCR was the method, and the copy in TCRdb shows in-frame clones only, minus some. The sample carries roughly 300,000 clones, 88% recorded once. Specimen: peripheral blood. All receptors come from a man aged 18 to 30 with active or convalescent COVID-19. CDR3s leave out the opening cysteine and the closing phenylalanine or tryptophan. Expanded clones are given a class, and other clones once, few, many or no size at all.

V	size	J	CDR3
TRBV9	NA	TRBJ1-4	ASSVNSRQEEEKLF
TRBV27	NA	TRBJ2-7	ASSSPGVSYEQY
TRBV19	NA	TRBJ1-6	ASKVESSYNSPLH
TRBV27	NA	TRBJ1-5	ASSFTPRMARYSNQPQH
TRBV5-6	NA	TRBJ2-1	ASSLPFYNEQF
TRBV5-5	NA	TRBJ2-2	ASSRDLLNTGELF
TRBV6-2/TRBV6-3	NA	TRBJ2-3	ASSYSIGLAGGPDTQY
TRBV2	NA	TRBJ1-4	ASSVPPVLF
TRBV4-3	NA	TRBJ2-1	ASSPGQGIPNEQF
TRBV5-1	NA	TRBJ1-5	ASSLGLPHQPQH
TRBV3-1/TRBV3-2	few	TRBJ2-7	ASSQGARSSYEQY
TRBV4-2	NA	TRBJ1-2	ASSATGEDGYT
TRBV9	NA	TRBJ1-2	ASTPTRTGNYGYT